The clone carrying this T cell receptor beta chain has just a few counts. Its antigen is as yet unknown. The sample is drawn from a study of T cells after yellow fever vaccination. Study-level background: With SMART-Seq v4 Ultra Low Input, the fractions containing low cell numbers were prepared. Notes on the study in general: Although the secondary response was weaker, it peaked faster, at day 5 versus 15.

Germline V gene sequence: CDR1 SGHAT, CDR2 FQDESV (reference sequence). This CDR3 comprises 18 residues. V was trimmed by 4 bases and J by 10 bases, leaving 29 bases between them. Template switching with 5'RACE generated the TCR cDNA and added a universal primer site and UMIs. TCRdb reprocessed the 5' RACE reads via MiXCR and lists one record per CDR3 protein. The repertoire includes 300,000 or so distinct CDR3 sequences, about an eighth of them detected once, and about 0.54% sits in the top ten. J is TRBJ2-1 and V is TRBV11-1, with a possible D match to TRBD2 (6 bases). The sequencing here drew on CD4+ T cells sorted from PBMCs, taken 45 days after the yellow fever booster vaccination. The TCR sequence derives from a man aged 25 to 45 who received the YFV17D yellow fever vaccine. The CDR3 sequence is CASSSVGRSGRRSREQFF. The CDR3 DNA sequence: TGTGCCAGCAGCTCCGTAGGGAGGTCAGGGAGACGAAGCAGGGAGCAGTTCTTC.